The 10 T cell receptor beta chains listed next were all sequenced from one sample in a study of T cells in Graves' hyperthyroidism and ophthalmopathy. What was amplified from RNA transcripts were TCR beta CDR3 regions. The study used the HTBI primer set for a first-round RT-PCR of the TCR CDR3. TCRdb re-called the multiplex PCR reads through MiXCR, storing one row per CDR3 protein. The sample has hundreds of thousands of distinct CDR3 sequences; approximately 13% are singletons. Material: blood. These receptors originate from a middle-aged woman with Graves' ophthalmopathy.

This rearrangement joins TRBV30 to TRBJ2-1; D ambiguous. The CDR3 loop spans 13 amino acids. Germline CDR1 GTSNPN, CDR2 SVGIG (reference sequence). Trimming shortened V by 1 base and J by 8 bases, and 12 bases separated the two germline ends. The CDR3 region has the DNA TGTGCCTGGAGTGATACCTCAGGCGATGAGCAGTTCTTC. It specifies CAWSDTSGDEQFF.

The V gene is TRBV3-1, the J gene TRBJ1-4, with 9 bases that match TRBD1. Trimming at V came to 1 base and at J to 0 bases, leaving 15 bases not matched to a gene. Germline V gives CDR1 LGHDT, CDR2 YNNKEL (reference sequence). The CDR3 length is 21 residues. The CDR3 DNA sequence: TGTGCCAGCAGCCAAGGGGATGTTTACAGGGGGCGACTCTCAACTAATGAAAAACTGTTTTTT. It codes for CASSQGDVYRGRLSTNEKLFF.

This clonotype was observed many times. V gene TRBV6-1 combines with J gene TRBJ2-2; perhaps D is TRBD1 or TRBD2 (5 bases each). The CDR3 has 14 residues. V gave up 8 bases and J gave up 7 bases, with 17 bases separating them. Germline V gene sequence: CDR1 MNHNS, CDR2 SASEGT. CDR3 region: CASGRARGDGELFF. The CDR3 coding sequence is TGTGCCAGCGGCCGGGCCAGAGGGGACGGGGAGCTGTTTTTT.

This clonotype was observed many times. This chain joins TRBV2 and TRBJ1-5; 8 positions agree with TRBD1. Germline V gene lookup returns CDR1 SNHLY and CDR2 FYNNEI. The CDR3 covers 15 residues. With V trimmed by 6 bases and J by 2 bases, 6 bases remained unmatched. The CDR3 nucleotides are TGTGCCAGCAGCGCAATGACAGGGGGCAATCAGCCCCAGCATTTT. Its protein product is CASSAMTGGNQPQHF.

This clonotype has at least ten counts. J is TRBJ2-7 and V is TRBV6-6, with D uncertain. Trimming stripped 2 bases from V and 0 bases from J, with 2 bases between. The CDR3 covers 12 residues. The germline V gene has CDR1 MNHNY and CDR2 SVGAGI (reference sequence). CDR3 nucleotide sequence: TGTGCCAGCAGTTACACCTCCTACGAGCAGTACTTC. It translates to CASSYTSYEQYF.

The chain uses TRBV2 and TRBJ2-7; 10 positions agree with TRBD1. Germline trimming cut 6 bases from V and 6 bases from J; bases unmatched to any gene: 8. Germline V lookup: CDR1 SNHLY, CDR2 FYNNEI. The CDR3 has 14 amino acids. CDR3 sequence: CASRLGTGDREQYF. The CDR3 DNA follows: TGTGCCAGCAGACTCGGGACAGGGGATCGCGAGCAGTACTTC.

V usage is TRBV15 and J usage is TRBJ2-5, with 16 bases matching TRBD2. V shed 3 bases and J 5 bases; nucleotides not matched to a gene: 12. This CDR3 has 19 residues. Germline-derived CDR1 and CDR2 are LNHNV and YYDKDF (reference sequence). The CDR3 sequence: CATSRGLGLAGGQGETQYF. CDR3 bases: TGTGCCACCAGCAGGGGCCTGGGACTAGCGGGAGGGCAGGGGGAGACCCAGTACTTC.

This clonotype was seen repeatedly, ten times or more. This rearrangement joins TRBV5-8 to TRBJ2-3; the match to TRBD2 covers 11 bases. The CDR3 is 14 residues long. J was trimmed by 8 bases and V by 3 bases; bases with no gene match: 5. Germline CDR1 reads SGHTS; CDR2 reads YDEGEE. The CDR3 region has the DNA TGTGCCAGCAGCTCTTGGCTAGCGGGAGGTACGCAGTATTTT. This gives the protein CASSSWLAGGTQYF.

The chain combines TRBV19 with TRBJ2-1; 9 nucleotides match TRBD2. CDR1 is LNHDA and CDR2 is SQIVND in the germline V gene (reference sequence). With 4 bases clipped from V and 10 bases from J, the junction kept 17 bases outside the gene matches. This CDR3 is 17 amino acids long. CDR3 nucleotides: TGTGCCAGTAGTAGGAACCCCCCGATAGCGGGAGTCAACGAGCAGTTCTTC. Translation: CASSRNPPIAGVNEQFF.

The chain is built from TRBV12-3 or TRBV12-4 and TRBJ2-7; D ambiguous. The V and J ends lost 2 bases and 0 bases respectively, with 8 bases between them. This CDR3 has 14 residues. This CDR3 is CASSLISSSYEQYF. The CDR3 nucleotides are TGTGCCAGCAGTTTAATCAGCAGCTCCTACGAGCAGTACTTC.